The text below deals with one T cell receptor beta chain. The antigen is undetermined. The V gene end was trimmed by 4 bases and the J gene end by 5 bases; junction bases not matched to a gene: 9. Germline CDR1 reads LNHDA; CDR2 reads SQIVND (reference sequence). The CDR3 is made up of 15 amino acids. With 60 Vbeta and 13 Jbeta primers, the PCR was carried out. Libraries were prepared by immunoSEQ multiplex PCR; TCRdb keeps only in-frame clonotypes and omits some of them. This sample has some 120,000 clones, with around three quarters found just once. The sample is drawn from a study of cytomegalovirus exposure and HLA in healthy donors. Study-wide findings and caveats: Reportedly, a later analysis found an Asian-associated ancestry cluster had fewer N-insertions than the approximately 670-donor mean.

The TCR originated in a human donor in good health. This sequence joins TRBV19 and TRBJ2-5, with 8 bases aligning to TRBD1. Input material: PBMCs. Here the CDR3 DNA reads TGTGCCAGTAGTAACACTCAGGGGGCTGGGGAGACCCAGTACTTC. Translating it yields CASSNTQGAGETQYF.